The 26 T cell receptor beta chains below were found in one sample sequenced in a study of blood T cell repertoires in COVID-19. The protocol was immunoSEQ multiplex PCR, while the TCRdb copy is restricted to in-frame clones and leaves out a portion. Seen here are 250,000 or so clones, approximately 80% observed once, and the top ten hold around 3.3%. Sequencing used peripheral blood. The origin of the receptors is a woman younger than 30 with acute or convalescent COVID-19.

CDR3 sequence reads: CASSRDENSGNTIYF. Written as DNA, the CDR3 is TGTGCCAGCAGCAGGGATGAGAACTCTGGAAACACCATATATTTT. This chain uses TRBV6-5 with TRBJ1-3; perhaps TRBD1 as D (5 bases). CDR1 MNHEY and CDR2 SVGAGI come from the germline V gene. The CDR3 has 15 residues. V lost 6 bases and J 0 bases, leaving 12 bases between the germline ends.

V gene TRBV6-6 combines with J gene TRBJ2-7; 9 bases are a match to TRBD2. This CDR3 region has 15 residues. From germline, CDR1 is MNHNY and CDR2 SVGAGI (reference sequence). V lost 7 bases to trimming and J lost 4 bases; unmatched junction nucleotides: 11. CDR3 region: CASMGREGSGYEQYF. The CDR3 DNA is TGTGCCAGCATGGGGCGGGAGGGAAGCGGTTACGAGCAGTACTTC.

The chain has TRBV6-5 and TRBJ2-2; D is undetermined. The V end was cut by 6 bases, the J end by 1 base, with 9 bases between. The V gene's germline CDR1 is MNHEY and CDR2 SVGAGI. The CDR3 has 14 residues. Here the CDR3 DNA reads TGTGCCAGCAGCCGAGTTAGGAACACCGGGGAGCTGTTTTTT. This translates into CASSRVRNTGELFF.

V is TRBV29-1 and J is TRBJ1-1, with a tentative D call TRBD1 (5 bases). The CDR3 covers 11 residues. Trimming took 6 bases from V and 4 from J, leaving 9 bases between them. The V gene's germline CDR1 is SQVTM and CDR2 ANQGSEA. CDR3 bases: TGCAGCGTGGTCAGGGTCACTGAAGCTTTCTTT. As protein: CSVVRVTEAFF.

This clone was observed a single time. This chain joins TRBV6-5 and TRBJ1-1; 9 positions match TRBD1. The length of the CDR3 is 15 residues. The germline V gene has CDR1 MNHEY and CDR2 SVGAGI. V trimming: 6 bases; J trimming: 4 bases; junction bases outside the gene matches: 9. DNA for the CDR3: TGTGCCAGCAGGATCGAGACAGGGGGGGGCACTGAAGCTTTCTTT. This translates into CASRIETGGGTEAFF.

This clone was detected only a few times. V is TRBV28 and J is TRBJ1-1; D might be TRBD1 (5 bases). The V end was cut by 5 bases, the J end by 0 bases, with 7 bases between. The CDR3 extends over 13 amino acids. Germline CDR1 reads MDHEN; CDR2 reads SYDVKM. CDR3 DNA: TGTGCCAGCAGTAGACAGTTGAACACTGAAGCTTTCTTT. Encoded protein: CASSRQLNTEAFF.

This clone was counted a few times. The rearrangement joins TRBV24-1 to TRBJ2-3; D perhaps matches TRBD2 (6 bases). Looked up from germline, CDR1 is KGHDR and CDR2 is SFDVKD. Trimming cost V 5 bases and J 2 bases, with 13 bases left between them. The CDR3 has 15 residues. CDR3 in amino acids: CATSVGGLATDTQYF. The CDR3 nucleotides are TGTGCCACCAGTGTAGGAGGGTTAGCCACAGATACGCAGTATTTT.

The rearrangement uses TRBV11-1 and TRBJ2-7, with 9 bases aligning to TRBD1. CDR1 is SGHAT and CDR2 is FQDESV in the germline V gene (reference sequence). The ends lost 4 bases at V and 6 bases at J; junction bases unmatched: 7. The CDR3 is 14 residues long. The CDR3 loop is CASSSGTGSGEQYF. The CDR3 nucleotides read TGTGCCAGCAGCTCGGGGACAGGGAGTGGCGAGCAGTACTTC.

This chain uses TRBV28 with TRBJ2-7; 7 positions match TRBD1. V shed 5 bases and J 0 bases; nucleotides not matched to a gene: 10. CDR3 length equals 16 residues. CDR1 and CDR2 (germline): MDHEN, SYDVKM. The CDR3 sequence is CASSATTGLDSYEQYF. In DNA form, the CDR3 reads TGTGCCAGCAGTGCAACGACAGGGTTAGACTCCTACGAGCAGTACTTC.

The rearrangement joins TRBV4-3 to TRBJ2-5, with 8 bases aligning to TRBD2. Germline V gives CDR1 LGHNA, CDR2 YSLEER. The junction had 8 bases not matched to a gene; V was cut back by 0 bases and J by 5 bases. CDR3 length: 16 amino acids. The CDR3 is CASSQDSAGGWETQYF. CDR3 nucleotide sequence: TGCGCCAGCAGCCAAGATTCTGCGGGAGGCTGGGAGACCCAGTACTTC.

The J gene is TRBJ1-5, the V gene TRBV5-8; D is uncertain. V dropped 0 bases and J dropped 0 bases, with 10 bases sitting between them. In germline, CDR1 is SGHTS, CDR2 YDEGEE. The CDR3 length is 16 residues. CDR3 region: CASSLGERISNQPQHF. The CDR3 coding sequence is TGTGCCAGCAGCTTGGGGGAGCGGATTAGCAATCAGCCCCAGCATTTT.

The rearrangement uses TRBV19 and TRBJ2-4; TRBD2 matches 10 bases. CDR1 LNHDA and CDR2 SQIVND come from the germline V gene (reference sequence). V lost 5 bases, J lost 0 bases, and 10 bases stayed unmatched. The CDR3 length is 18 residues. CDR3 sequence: CASSLSLAGATAKNIQYF. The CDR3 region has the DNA TGTGCCAGTAGTCTTTCGCTAGCGGGAGCTACAGCCAAAAACATTCAGTACTTC.

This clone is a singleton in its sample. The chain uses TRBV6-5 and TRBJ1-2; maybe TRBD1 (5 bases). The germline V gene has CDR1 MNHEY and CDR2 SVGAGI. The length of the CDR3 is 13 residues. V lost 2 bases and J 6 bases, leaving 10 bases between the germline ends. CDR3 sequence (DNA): TGTGCCAGCAGTTACGAGGGAGGGGATGGCTACACCTTC. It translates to CASSYEGGDGYTF.

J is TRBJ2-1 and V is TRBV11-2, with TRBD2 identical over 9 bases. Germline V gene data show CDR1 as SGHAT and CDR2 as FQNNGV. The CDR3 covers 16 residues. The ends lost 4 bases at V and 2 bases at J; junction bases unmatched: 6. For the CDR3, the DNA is TGTGCCAGCAGCTCGATGACTAGCGGAACCTACAATGAGCAGTTCTTC. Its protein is CASSSMTSGTYNEQFF.

The CDR3 here is CASSEGTLYTEAFF. In nucleotides, the CDR3 is TGCGCCAGCAGTGAAGGGACATTATACACTGAAGCTTTCTTT. The chain is built from TRBV10-1 and TRBJ1-1; D might be TRBD1 (6 bases). The V end was cut by 3 bases, the J end by 3 bases, with 11 bases between. Germline V gene data show CDR1 as WNHNN and CDR2 as SYGVQD (reference sequence). This CDR3 contains 14 residues.

The CDR3 sequence: CASSWPSSGYTF. In nucleotides, the CDR3 is TGTGCCAGCAGTTGGCCCTCCTCTGGCTACACCTTC. The gene calls are TRBV6-2 or TRBV6-3 and TRBJ1-2; D is unresolved. Germline values: CDR1 MNHEY, CDR2 SVGEGT. V was pared by 4 bases and J by 7 bases, with 10 bases between. This CDR3 contains 12 residues.

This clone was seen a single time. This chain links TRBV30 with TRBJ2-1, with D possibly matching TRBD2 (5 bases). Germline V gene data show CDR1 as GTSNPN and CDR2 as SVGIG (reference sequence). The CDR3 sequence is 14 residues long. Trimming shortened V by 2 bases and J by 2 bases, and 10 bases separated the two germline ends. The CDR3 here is CAWSRSGTYNEQFF. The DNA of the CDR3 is TGTGCCTGGAGTAGAAGCGGTACCTACAATGAGCAGTTCTTC.

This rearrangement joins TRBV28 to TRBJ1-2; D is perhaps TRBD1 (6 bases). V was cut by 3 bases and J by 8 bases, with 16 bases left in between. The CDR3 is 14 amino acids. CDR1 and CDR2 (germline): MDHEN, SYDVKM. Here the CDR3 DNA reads TGTGCCAGCAGTTTGATGGACAGTTACGAAGGCTACACCTTC. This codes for CASSLMDSYEGYTF.

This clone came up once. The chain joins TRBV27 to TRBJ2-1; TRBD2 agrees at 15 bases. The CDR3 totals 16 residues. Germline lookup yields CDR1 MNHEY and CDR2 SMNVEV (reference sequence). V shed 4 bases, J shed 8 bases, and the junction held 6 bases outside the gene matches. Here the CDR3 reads CASSSAGLAGGDEQFF. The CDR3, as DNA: TGTGCCAGCAGTTCTGCGGGACTAGCGGGAGGAGATGAGCAGTTCTTC.

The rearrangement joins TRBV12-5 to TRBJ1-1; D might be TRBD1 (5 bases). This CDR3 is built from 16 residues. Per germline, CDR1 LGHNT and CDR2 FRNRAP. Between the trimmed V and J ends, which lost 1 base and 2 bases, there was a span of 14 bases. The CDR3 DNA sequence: TGTGCTAGTGGTTTGGAGCGGGGCCGGGGAAACACTGAAGCTTTCTTT. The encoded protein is CASGLERGRGNTEAFF.

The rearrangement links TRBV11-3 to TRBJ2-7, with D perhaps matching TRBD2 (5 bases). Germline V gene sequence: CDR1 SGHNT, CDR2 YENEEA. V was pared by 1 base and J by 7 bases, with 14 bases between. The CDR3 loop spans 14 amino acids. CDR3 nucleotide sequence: TGTGCCAGCAGCTTAGTCGGGGAAATAGGTGAGCAGTACTTC. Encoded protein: CASSLVGEIGEQYF.

The CDR3 DNA is TGCGCCAGCAGCCAAGATCGGGCAGGGGGCCCCACAGATACGCAGTATTTT. Translated, it gives CASSQDRAGGPTDTQYF. The chain joins TRBV4-3 to TRBJ2-3, with 8 bases fitting TRBD1. This CDR3 is 17 amino acids long. The junction had 7 bases not matched to a gene; V was cut back by 0 bases and J by 2 bases. The germline CDR1 and CDR2 sequences are LGHNA and YSLEER.

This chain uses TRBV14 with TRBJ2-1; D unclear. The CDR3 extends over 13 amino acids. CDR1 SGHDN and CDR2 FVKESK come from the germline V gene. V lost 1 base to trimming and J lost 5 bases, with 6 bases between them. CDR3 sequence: CASSQGAHNEQFF. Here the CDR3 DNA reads TGTGCCAGCAGCCAAGGGGCACACAATGAGCAGTTCTTC.

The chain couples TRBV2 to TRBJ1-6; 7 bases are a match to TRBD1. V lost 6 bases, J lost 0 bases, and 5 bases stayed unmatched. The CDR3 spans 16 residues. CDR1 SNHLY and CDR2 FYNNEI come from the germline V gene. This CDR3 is CASSAGDSSYNSPLHF. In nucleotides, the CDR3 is TGTGCCAGCAGCGCAGGGGACAGCTCCTATAATTCACCCCTCCACTTT. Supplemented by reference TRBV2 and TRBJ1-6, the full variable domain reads EPEVTQTPSHQVTQMGQEVILRCVPISNHLYFYWYRQILGQKVEFLVSFYNNEISEKSEIFDDQFSVERPDGSNFTLKIRSTKLEDSAMYFCASSAGDSSYNSPLHFGNGTRLTVT.

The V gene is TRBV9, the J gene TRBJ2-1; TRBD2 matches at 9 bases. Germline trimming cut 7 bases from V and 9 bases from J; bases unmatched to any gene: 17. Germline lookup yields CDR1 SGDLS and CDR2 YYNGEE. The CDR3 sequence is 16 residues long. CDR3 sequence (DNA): TGTGCCAGCGGTGGACTAGCGCCGCCTCAAAGTATTGAGCAGTTCTTC. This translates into CASGGLAPPQSIEQFF.

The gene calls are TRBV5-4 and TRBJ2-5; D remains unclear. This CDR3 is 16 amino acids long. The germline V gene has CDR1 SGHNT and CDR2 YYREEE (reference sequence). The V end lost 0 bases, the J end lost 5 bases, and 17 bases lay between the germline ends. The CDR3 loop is CASSLGNSNGYETQYF. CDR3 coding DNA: TGTGCCAGCAGCTTGGGGAACTCCAACGGGTACGAGACCCAGTACTTC.